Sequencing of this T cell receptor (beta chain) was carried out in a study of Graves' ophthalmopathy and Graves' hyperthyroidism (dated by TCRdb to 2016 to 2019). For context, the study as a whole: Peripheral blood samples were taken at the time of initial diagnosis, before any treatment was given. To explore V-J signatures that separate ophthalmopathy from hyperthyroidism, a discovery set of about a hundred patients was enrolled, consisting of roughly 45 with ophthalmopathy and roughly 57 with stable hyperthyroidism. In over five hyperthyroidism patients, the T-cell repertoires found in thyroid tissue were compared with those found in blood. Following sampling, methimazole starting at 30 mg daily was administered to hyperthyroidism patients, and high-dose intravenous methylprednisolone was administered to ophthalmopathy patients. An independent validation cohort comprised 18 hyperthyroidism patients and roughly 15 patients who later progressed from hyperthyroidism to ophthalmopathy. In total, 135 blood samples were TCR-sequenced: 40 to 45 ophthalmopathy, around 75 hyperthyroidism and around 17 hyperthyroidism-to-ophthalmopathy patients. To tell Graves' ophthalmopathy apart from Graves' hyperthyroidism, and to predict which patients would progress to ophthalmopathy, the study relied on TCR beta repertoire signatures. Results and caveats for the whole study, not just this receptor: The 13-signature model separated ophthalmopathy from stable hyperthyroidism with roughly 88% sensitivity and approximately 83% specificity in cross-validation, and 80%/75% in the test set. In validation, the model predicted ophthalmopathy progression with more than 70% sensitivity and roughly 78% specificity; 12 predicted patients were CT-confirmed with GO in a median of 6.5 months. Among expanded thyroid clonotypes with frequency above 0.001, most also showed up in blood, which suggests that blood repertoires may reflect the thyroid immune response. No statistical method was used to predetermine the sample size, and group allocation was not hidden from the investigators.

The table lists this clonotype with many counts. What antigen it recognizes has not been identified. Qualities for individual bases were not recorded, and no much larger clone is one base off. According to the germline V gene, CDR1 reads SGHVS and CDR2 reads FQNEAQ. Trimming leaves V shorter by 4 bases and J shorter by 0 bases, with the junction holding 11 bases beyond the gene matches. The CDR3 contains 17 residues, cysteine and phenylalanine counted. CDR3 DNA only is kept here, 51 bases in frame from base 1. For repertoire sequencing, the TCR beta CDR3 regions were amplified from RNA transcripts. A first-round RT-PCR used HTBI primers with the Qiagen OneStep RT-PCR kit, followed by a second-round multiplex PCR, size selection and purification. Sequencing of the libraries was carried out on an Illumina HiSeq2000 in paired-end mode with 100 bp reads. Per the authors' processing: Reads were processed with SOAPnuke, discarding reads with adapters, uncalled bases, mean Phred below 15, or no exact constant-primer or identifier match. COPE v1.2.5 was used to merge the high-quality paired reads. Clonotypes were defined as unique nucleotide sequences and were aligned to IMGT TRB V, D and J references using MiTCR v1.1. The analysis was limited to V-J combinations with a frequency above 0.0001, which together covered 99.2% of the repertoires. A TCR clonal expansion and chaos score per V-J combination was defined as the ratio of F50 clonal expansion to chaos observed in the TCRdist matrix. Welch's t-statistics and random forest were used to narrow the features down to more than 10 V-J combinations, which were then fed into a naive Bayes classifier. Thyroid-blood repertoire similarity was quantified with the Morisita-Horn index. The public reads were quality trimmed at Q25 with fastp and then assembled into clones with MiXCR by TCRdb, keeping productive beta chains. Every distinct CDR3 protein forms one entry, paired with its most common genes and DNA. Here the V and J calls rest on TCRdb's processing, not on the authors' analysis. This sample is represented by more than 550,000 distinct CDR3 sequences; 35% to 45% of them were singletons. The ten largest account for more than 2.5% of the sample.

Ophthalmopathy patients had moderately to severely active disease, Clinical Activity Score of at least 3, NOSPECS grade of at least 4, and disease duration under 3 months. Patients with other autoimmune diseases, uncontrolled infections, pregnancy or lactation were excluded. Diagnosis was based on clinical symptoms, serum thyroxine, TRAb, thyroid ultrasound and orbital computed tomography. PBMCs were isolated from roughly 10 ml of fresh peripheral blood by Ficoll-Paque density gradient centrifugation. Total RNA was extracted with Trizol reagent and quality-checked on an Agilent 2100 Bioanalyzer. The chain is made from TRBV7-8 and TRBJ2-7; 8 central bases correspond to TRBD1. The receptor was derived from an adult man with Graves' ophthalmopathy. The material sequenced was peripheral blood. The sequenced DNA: TGTGCCAGCAGCTACCGCCGGGACAGGCGTAGCTCCTACGAGCAGTACTTC. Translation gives CASSYRRDRRSSYEQYF.